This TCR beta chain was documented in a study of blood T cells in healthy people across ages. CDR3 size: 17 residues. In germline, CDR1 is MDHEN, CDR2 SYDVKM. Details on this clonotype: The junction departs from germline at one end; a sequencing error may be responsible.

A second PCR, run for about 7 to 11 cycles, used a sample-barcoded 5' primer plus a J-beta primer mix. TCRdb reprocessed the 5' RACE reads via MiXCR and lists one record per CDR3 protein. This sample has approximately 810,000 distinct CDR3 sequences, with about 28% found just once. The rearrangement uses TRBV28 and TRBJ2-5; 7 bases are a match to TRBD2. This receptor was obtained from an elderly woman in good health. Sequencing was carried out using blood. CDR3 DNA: TGTGCCAGCAAAAAACTGGGGGAGGGCTGGAGTTCGGAGACCCACTACTTC. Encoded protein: CASKKLGEGWSSETHYF.